One and the same sample provided the 26 T cell receptor beta chains below, sequenced in a study of beta chain features in type 1 diabetes. The study reverse transcribed the entire isolated RNA, so it sequenced expressed TCRB transcripts. Measured with immunoSEQ multiplex PCR; TCRdb has only the in-frame clones, and not every one. This sample has 600,000 to 700,000 clones, with around 12% found just once. Study findings and constraints: Moderately but significantly shorter TCRB CDR3s were found in Type 1 diabetes patients in all four CD4+ subsets.

Their cognate antigens are unknown. Material: naive CD4+ T cells from blood. The source is a man aged 25-40 years with type 1 diabetes.

V and J are TRBV7-6 and TRBJ2-1; TRBD2 might be the D (5 bases). CDR3 length: 15 residues. The V end lost 1 base, the J end lost 5 bases, and 12 bases lay between the germline ends. Germline V gene lookup returns CDR1 SGHVS and CDR2 FNYEAQ. The CDR3 DNA is TGTGCCAGCAGCTTAGTCAGTCCCGGGGACAATGAGCAGTTCTTC. Amino acid sequence: CASSLVSPGDNEQFF.

This chain links TRBV19 with TRBJ1-5; TRBD1 matches at 8 bases. After removal of 8 bases from V and 7 bases from J, the junction contained 7 bases not matched to a gene. Germline loops: CDR1 LNHDA, CDR2 SQIVND (reference sequence). The CDR3 covers 13 residues. The CDR3 sequence is CASCDRGGQPQHF. The CDR3 nucleotides read TGTGCCAGTTGTGACAGGGGAGGCCAGCCCCAGCATTTT.

Points on this clone: Being one base from a much bigger clone, this may be a read error. The sample holds other DNA sequences that translate to the same CDR3. This chain joins TRBV27 and TRBJ2-5; D gene uncertain. The germline V and J ends were trimmed by 4 bases and 2 bases, with 2 bases remaining between them. CDR3 size: 11 residues. Germline V gives CDR1 MNHEY, CDR2 SMNVEV (reference sequence). CDR3 in amino acids: CASSSQETQYF. As DNA, the CDR3 is TGTGCCAGCAGTTCACAAGAGACCCAGTACTTC.

This clone occurred a few times. The gene calls are TRBV10-3 and TRBJ2-2, with D possibly matching TRBD2 (6 bases). Trimming left V 5 bases short and J 2 bases short, with 12 bases between. The germline V gene encodes CDR1 ENHRY and CDR2 SYGVKD. The CDR3 runs 15 residues. The CDR3 nucleotides are TGTGCCATCAGTCCGGCCGGGACTAACACCGGGGAGCTGTTTTTT. It codes for CAISPAGTNTGELFF.

This clone was observed a handful of times. The chain carries TRBV9 and TRBJ2-3; D possibly matches TRBD1 or TRBD2 (6 bases each). The CDR3 is made up of 16 amino acids. V lost 0 bases and J 2 bases, leaving 13 bases between the germline ends. The germline CDR1 and CDR2 sequences are SGDLS and YYNGEE. As DNA, the CDR3 is TGTGCCAGCAGCGTAGTTCTGGGGGGACACACAGATACGCAGTATTTT. Protein sequence: CASSVVLGGHTDTQYF.

The V call is TRBV4-3, the J call TRBJ2-5, with D perhaps TRBD1 (6 bases). V lost 4 bases to trimming and J lost 5 bases, with 17 bases between them. Germline V gene data show CDR1 as LGHNA and CDR2 as YSLEER. There are 15 residues in the CDR3. This CDR3 reads CASSLYSGASETQYF. The DNA for the CDR3 is TGCGCCAGCAGCCTATACTCAGGGGCGAGTGAGACCCAGTACTTC.

This clone was detected only a few times. CDR3 amino acids: CASSRQGAVATNEKLFF. In DNA form, the CDR3 reads TGTGCCAGCAGCCGACAGGGGGCAGTTGCAACTAATGAAAAACTGTTTTTT. The rearrangement links TRBV27 to TRBJ1-4; 10 positions agree with TRBD1. Germline V gives CDR1 MNHEY, CDR2 SMNVEV (reference sequence). CDR3 length equals 17 residues. V lost 6 bases, J lost 0 bases, and 7 bases stayed unmatched.

The chain has TRBV4-1 and TRBJ1-4; D may be TRBD1 (5 bases). Germline assignment: CDR1 MGHRA and CDR2 YSYEKL. Trimming left V 4 bases short and J 3 bases short, with 24 bases between. The CDR3 runs 19 residues. This chain's CDR3 is CASSPLQWDLLAANEKLFF. The CDR3 region has the DNA TGCGCCAGCAGCCCCTTGCAGTGGGACCTGTTGGCGGCTAATGAAAAACTGTTTTTT.

The gene calls are TRBV13 and TRBJ1-6, with D hard to call. Germline V gene lookup returns CDR1 PRHDT and CDR2 FYEKMQ (reference sequence). Trimming removed 0 bases at V and 10 bases at J, with 16 bases between. This CDR3 comprises 16 residues. The CDR3 bases are TGTGCCAGCAGCTTAGGGTTGGCAGGACTCTCCTCACCCCTCCACTTT. Translation: CASSLGLAGLSSPLHF.

This clone appeared a few times. This chain uses TRBV2 with TRBJ2-3, with TRBD1 identical over 7 bases. Germline V gives CDR1 SNHLY, CDR2 FYNNEI. This CDR3 is 16 amino acids long. V was clipped by 7 bases and J by 9 bases; unmatched bases: 19. The CDR3 protein is CASNPDRAEFQGTQYF. CDR3 DNA: TGTGCCAGCAATCCTGACAGGGCCGAGTTCCAGGGGACGCAGTATTTT.

The sample holds a few counts of this clone. V usage is TRBV19 and J usage is TRBJ2-7, with D uncertain. Trimming cost V 4 bases and J 2 bases, with 12 bases left between them. The CDR3 is 14 amino acids. Germline V gene sequence: CDR1 LNHDA, CDR2 SQIVND (reference sequence). DNA for the CDR3: TGTGCCAGTAGTAGGATGGAAAAGGCCTACGAGCAGTACTTC. It translates to CASSRMEKAYEQYF.

The V and J genes are TRBV5-1 and TRBJ2-1; D gene ambiguous. The germline V and J ends were trimmed by 3 bases and 0 bases, with 7 bases remaining between them. The V gene's germline CDR1 is SGHRS and CDR2 YFSETQ. The CDR3 is 14 residues long. The CDR3 DNA reads TGCGCCAGCAGCTACGGTGGCTCCTACAATGAGCAGTTCTTC. It codes for CASSYGGSYNEQFF.

In its sample, this clone was seen a few times. This chain uses TRBV11-2 with TRBJ2-3; D unresolved. The CDR3 has 12 residues. CDR1 is SGHAT, CDR2 FQNNGV, per germline. Trimming took off 0 bases at V and 7 bases at J, with 5 bases between the two ends. Here the CDR3 reads CASSLEGHTQYF. The CDR3 region has the DNA TGTGCCAGCAGCTTAGAAGGGCATACGCAGTATTTT.

The chain recombines TRBV30 with TRBJ2-2, with 11 nucleotides matching TRBD1. The CDR3 has 15 residues. The germline CDR1 and CDR2 sequences are GTSNPN and SVGIG (reference sequence). The V segment lost 0 bases and the J segment 6 bases; nucleotides outside the gene matches: 3. The CDR3 DNA is TGTGCCTGGAGTGTAAAGGGACAGGGGGCCGGGGAGCTGTTTTTT. Its translation: CAWSVKGQGAGELFF.

V usage is TRBV2 and J usage is TRBJ1-1; D gene uncertain. The CDR3 covers 15 residues. Looked up from germline, CDR1 is SNHLY and CDR2 is FYNNEI. Trimming pared 2 bases from V and 0 bases from J, leaving 10 bases between. CDR3 sequence (DNA): TGTGCCAGCAGTGAAAGATACTCCATGAACACTGAAGCTTTCTTT. This codes for CASSERYSMNTEAFF.

The chain links TRBV29-1 to TRBJ1-2; a weak D match, TRBD1 (5 bases). Germline V lookup: CDR1 SQVTM, CDR2 ANQGSEA. The V gene lost 2 bases and the J gene lost 8 bases, with 15 bases spanning the gap. This CDR3 has 13 residues. The CDR3 region is CSVEKGRKEGYTF. The CDR3 region has the DNA TGCAGCGTTGAAAAGGGGCGAAAAGAGGGCTACACCTTC.

This clone was observed a few times. V gene TRBV13 combines with J gene TRBJ2-3; 9 bases match TRBD1. The CDR3 covers 15 residues. The germline gives CDR1 PRHDT, CDR2 FYEKMQ (reference sequence). J gave up 4 bases and V 6 bases, and 8 bases lay outside the gene matches. CDR3 DNA sequence: TGTGCCAGCAGTACAGCACAGGGGGCCCCAGATACGCAGTATTTT. It codes for CASSTAQGAPDTQYF. Together with reference TRBV13 and TRBJ2-3, the CDR3 gives the full variable domain: AAGVIQSPRHLIKEKRETATLKCYPIPRHDTVYWYQQGPGQDPQFLISFYEKMQSDKGSIPDRFSAQQFSDYHSELNMSSLELGDSALYFCASSTAQGAPDTQYFGPGTRLTVL.

The rearrangement uses TRBV6-1 and TRBJ2-3; possible D gene TRBD2, 5 bases. V lost 7 bases to trimming and J lost 1 base, with 15 bases between them. The CDR3 has 15 residues. Germline loops: CDR1 MNHNS, CDR2 SASEGT. The CDR3 protein is CASNEGLLRTDTQYF. CDR3 DNA: TGTGCCAGCAACGAGGGCCTCCTCCGCACAGATACGCAGTATTTT.

CDR3 loop: CASSSPEGLWDTQYF. The CDR3 DNA reads TGTGCCAGCAGCTCCCCTGAGGGGTTGTGGGATACGCAGTATTTT. The chain joins TRBV7-6 to TRBJ2-3; the D call may be TRBD1 or TRBD2 (5 bases each). V was shortened by 4 bases and J by 6 bases, with 17 bases between the two germline ends. CDR3 size: 15 residues. Germline-derived CDR1 and CDR2 are SGHVS and FNYEAQ.

V gene TRBV4-2 combines with J gene TRBJ1-2; no definite D call. CDR3 size: 14 residues. V lost 0 bases and J lost 4, with 9 bases in between. Per the germline V gene, CDR1 is LGHNA and CDR2 is YNFKEQ. The CDR3 is CASSQETSSYGYTF. As DNA, the CDR3 is TGTGCCAGCAGCCAAGAGACAAGTTCCTATGGCTACACCTTC.

The chain's CDR3 is CASSPATLWTLRDGYTF. CDR3 DNA sequence: TGTGCCAGCAGCCCCGCAACACTCTGGACACTAAGGGATGGCTACACCTTC. The chain couples TRBV7-9 to TRBJ1-2, with TRBD1 as a possible D gene (5 bases). V gave up 5 bases and J gave up 6 bases, with 25 bases separating them. This CDR3 has 17 residues. Germline values: CDR1 SEHNR, CDR2 FQNEAQ (reference sequence).

A few counts support this clone. The CDR3 is CASSLYRRGDTEAFF. The CDR3 nucleotides are TGTGCCAGCAGTTTATACCGCAGGGGTGACACTGAAGCTTTCTTT. J is TRBJ1-1 and V is TRBV27, with D perhaps matching TRBD1 (6 bases). Germline values: CDR1 MNHEY, CDR2 SMNVEV (reference sequence). Trimming pared 1 base from V and 3 bases from J, leaving 12 bases between. This CDR3 contains 15 residues.

The table lists this clone with a few counts. The chain employs TRBV13 and TRBJ1-6, with D possibly matching TRBD1 (6 bases). The germline gives CDR1 PRHDT, CDR2 FYEKMQ (reference sequence). Trimming took 0 bases from V and 3 from J, leaving 9 bases between them. This CDR3 region has 16 residues. CDR3 in amino acids: CASSLGRGGYNSPLHF. The CDR3 bases are TGTGCCAGCAGCTTAGGCAGAGGGGGCTATAATTCACCCCTCCACTTT.

This clone was seen a few times. The V gene is TRBV25-1, the J gene TRBJ1-6; D is unclear. Germline V gives CDR1 MGHDK, CDR2 SYGVNS. This CDR3 contains 13 residues. The ends were cut back, 7 bases at V and 3 bases at J, with 7 bases in the middle. Written as DNA, the CDR3 is TGTGCCAGCAAGTCTTTCTATAATTCACCCCTCCACTTT. Its protein product is CASKSFYNSPLHF. The full variable domain, rest sourced from reference TRBV25-1 and TRBJ1-6, is EADIYQTPRYLVIGTGKKITLECSQTMGHDKMYWYQQDPGMELHLIHYSYGVNSTEKGDLSSESTVSRIRTEHFPLTLESARPSHTSQYLCASKSFYNSPLHFGNGTRLTVT.

Only a few counts were recorded for this clone. The CDR3 loop reads CASSPGTSGGKETQYF. The CDR3 DNA sequence: TGTGCCAGCAGCCCAGGGACTAGCGGGGGGAAAGAGACCCAGTACTTC. J is TRBJ2-5 and V is TRBV7-7; 15 positions agree with TRBD2. Trimming took 5 bases from V and 3 from J; bases not matched to a gene: 4. This CDR3 is built from 16 residues. Germline values: CDR1 SSHAT, CDR2 FNYEAQ (reference sequence).

This clone came up a few times. V and J are TRBV27 and TRBJ2-7; D may correspond to TRBD1 or TRBD2 (7 bases each). Trimming removed 6 bases from V and 2 bases from J, with 17 bases in between. This CDR3 has 15 residues. From germline, CDR1 is MNHEY and CDR2 SMNVEV (reference sequence). The CDR3 protein is CASSWGGGATYEQYF. The CDR3 region has the DNA TGTGCCAGCAGCTGGGGAGGGGGCGCAACCTACGAGCAGTACTTC.